By its share, the clone carrying this TCR beta chain is medium-sized. Its antigen is still unknown. Treatment of any kind had been given to no patient before thyroid surgery. V was pared by 5 bases and J by 2 bases, with 10 bases between. Germline V gene lookup returns CDR1 MNHNS and CDR2 SASEGT. This CDR3 contains 13 residues. These data originate in a study of metastatic and nonmetastatic thyroid tumors. Background on the study: A comparison of repertoires was made across blood and tumor or nodule tissue from malignant and benign thyroid patients. Study conclusions and caveats: For both blood and tumor, malignant thyroid tumors reportedly showed significantly higher TCR beta diversity than benign nodules did.

In the original workflow: A distant-metastasis classifier for papillary thyroid cancer was built using CDR3 differences across clinicopathological groups. TCRdb re-clonotyped the PCR reads via MiXCR. These V and J calls derive from TCRdb rather than the authors' analysis. The sample contains about 30,000 clones, roughly 19% of which appear only once. The receptor was derived from a female donor with papillary thyroid cancer or a benign thyroid nodule (not recorded which). Some clones in this sample may be carry-over from other donors' samples. The sample comprised blood. The chain has TRBV6-1 and TRBJ2-7, with D maybe TRBD1 (6 bases). Here the CDR3 DNA reads TGTGCCAGCAGTTGGGACACTACCTACGAGCAGTACTTC. This codes for CASSWDTTYEQYF.